The 21 T cell receptor beta chains listed next were all sequenced from one sample in a study of OX40 agonist ivuxolimab in advanced cancers. Profiling relied on immunoSEQ multiplex PCR, and the TCRdb table lists in-frame clones only, not all of them. The sample consists of 50,000 to 65,000 clones, about 89% of them appearing once. The sample in question was CD4+ or CD8+ T cells sorted from blood, obtained in a trial of the OX40 agonist ivuxolimab. The receptors here all came from an adult with an advanced solid tumor such as melanoma, head and neck, liver or kidney cancer.

The CDR3 protein is CASSPKSGGGELFF. CDR3 DNA sequence: TGTGCCAGCAGCCCCAAATCGGGCGGAGGGGAGCTGTTTTTT. The chain recombines TRBV28 with TRBJ2-2, with no clear D. The V gene lost 6 bases and the J gene lost 8 bases, with 16 bases spanning the gap. CDR3 size: 14 residues. Per germline, CDR1 MDHEN and CDR2 SYDVKM.

The genes are TRBV7-9 and TRBJ2-5; tentatively, D is TRBD1 (5 bases). The CDR3 extends over 15 amino acids. In germline, CDR1 is SEHNR, CDR2 FQNEAQ (reference sequence). V lost 4 bases to trimming and J lost 0 bases, with 12 bases between them. In DNA form, the CDR3 reads TGTGCCAGCAGCTCCCCCAGGGTGTACCAAGAGACCCAGTACTTC. This sequence encodes CASSSPRVYQETQYF.

This chain connects TRBV13 to TRBJ1-2; possibly TRBD1 for D (5 bases). The CDR3 extends over 13 amino acids. Germline values: CDR1 PRHDT, CDR2 FYEKMQ (reference sequence). Trimming left V 0 bases short and J 4 bases short, with 6 bases between. The chain's CDR3 is CASSLGRAYGYTF. For the CDR3, the DNA is TGTGCCAGCAGCTTAGGCAGGGCCTATGGCTACACCTTC. Together with reference TRBV13 and TRBJ1-2, the CDR3 gives the full variable domain: AAGVIQSPRHLIKEKRETATLKCYPIPRHDTVYWYQQGPGQDPQFLISFYEKMQSDKGSIPDRFSAQQFSDYHSELNMSSLELGDSALYFCASSLGRAYGYTFGSGTRLTVV.

CDR3 sequence reads: CATTQGAGGNQPQHF. The DNA for the CDR3 is TGTGCCACCACCCAAGGGGCGGGTGGCAATCAGCCCCAGCATTTT. This chain uses TRBV15 with TRBJ1-5; maybe TRBD1 (5 bases). The CDR3 contains 15 residues. Germline V gives CDR1 LNHNV, CDR2 YYDKDF (reference sequence). V was clipped by 7 bases and J by 2 bases, with 15 bases between them.

The chain has TRBV27 and TRBJ2-2; 12 positions match TRBD2. The CDR3 contains 16 residues. With V trimmed by 5 bases and J by 3 bases, 4 bases remained unmatched. Germline V gene data show CDR1 as MNHEY and CDR2 as SMNVEV (reference sequence). CDR3 protein: CASSGGTSGHTGELFF. As DNA, the CDR3 is TGTGCCAGCAGTGGCGGGACTAGCGGGCACACCGGGGAGCTGTTTTTT.

In nucleotides, the CDR3 is TGTGCCAGCAGCTTAGGACTAGCGGCCTCCTACGAGCAGTACTTC. Translated: CASSLGLAASYEQYF. V usage is TRBV11-2 and J usage is TRBJ2-7, with 9 bases identical to TRBD2. V lost 1 base, J lost 0 bases, and 1 base stayed unmatched. Germline V CDR1 and CDR2: SGHAT, FQNNGV. The CDR3 has 15 residues.

The genes are TRBV7-8 and TRBJ2-7; TRBD2 matches 10 bases. The germline V gene encodes CDR1 SGHVS and CDR2 FQNEAQ. V was clipped by 7 bases and J by 5 bases; unmatched bases: 11. This CDR3 comprises 15 residues. CDR3 in DNA: TGTGCCAGCATCCAAGCCGGGACTAGCGATGACGAGCAGTACTTC. Translated: CASIQAGTSDDEQYF. Variable domain in full (rest from reference TRBV7-8 and TRBJ2-7): GAGVSQSPRYKVAKRGQDVALRCDPISGHVSLFWYQQALGQGPEFLTYFQNEAQLDKSGLPSDRFFAERPEGSVSTLKIQRTQQEDSAVYLCASIQAGTSDDEQYFGPGTRLTVT.

This chain links TRBV9 with TRBJ1-4; D is perhaps TRBD1 (5 bases). The CDR3 covers 14 residues. From germline, CDR1 is SGDLS and CDR2 YYNGEE. The V end lost 3 bases, the J end lost 5 bases, and 11 bases lay between the germline ends. In DNA, the CDR3 is TGTGCCAGCAGCGGAACCGGGGGGAATGAAAAACTGTTTTTT. Amino acids: CASSGTGGNEKLFF. The whole variable domain, filled in from reference TRBV9 and TRBJ1-4, reads DSGVTQTPKHLITATGQRVTLRCSPRSGDLSVYWYQQSLDQGLQFLIQYYNGEERAKGNILERFSAQQFPDLHSELNLSSLELGDSALYFCASSGTGGNEKLFFGSGTQLSVL.

CDR3 bases: TGTGCCAGCAGTGGGGACAGGATTAATGAAAAACTGTTTTTT. It translates to CASSGDRINEKLFF. The genes are TRBV2 and TRBJ1-4, with 8 nucleotides matching TRBD1. This CDR3 region has 14 residues. Germline assignment: CDR1 SNHLY and CDR2 FYNNEI. Trimming at V came to 4 bases and at J to 4 bases, leaving 2 bases not matched to a gene.

CDR3: CATSRTASPYGYTF. In nucleotides, the CDR3 is TGTGCCACCAGCCGGACAGCGAGTCCCTATGGCTACACCTTC. V gene TRBV15 combines with J gene TRBJ1-2; D may be TRBD1 (6 bases). CDR1 LNHNV and CDR2 YYDKDF come from the germline V gene (reference sequence). The CDR3 totals 14 residues. V was shortened by 5 bases and J by 4 bases, with 14 bases between the two germline ends.

This chain links TRBV19 with TRBJ2-5; D gene unclear. This CDR3 is 12 amino acids long. The ends were cut back, 7 bases at V and 2 bases at J, with 8 bases in the middle. The V gene's germline CDR1 is LNHDA and CDR2 SQIVND (reference sequence). CDR3 sequence: CASIKRQETQYF. The CDR3 nucleotides read TGTGCCAGTATCAAGAGACAAGAGACCCAGTACTTC.

The J gene is TRBJ1-2, the V gene TRBV7-2, with a tentative D call TRBD1 (5 bases). Trimming took off 4 bases at V and 4 bases at J, with 7 bases between the two ends. The CDR3 contains 12 residues. CDR1 and CDR2 from the germline V gene are SGHTA and FQGNSA. CDR3: CASSWQGYGYTF. The CDR3 bases are TGTGCCAGCAGCTGGCAGGGCTATGGCTACACCTTC.

The chain uses TRBV7-9 and TRBJ2-7; D is perhaps TRBD2 (5 bases). Germline assignment: CDR1 SEHNR and CDR2 FQNEAQ (reference sequence). This CDR3 has 14 amino acids. The germline V and J ends were trimmed by 5 bases and 2 bases, with 13 bases remaining between them. CDR3 nucleotides: TGTGCCAGCAGCGTTCAGCGGCACCCCTACGAGCAGTACTTC. Amino acid sequence: CASSVQRHPYEQYF.

The chain uses TRBV10-2 and TRBJ1-3, with D perhaps matching TRBD1 (5 bases). With 4 bases removed from V and 0 bases from J, the gap between germline ends came to 7 bases. The germline V gene encodes CDR1 WSHSY and CDR2 SAAADI. The CDR3 consists of 14 residues. The CDR3 reads CASSVTASGNTIYF. The CDR3, as DNA: TGCGCCAGCAGTGTGACAGCCTCTGGAAACACCATATATTTT.

Judged by abundance, this clone is medium-sized. J is TRBJ2-5 and V is TRBV27; TRBD2 matches at 7 bases. The junction had 3 bases not matched to a gene; V was cut back by 3 bases and J by 5 bases. From germline, CDR1 is MNHEY and CDR2 SMNVEV (reference sequence). The CDR3 extends over 13 amino acids. CDR3 in DNA: TGTGCCAGCAGTTTGAGGGGAGGGGAGACCCAGTACTTC. Translated: CASSLRGGETQYF.

This clone came up once. The gene calls are TRBV9 and TRBJ1-4; 7 nucleotides match TRBD1. Germline assignment: CDR1 SGDLS and CDR2 YYNGEE. CDR3 size: 15 residues. Trimming removed 4 bases from V and 4 bases from J; junction bases left unmatched: 7. The CDR3 sequence: CASSPGDSNNEKLFF. In nucleotides, the CDR3 is TGTGCCAGCAGCCCCGGGGACAGCAATAATGAAAAACTGTTTTTT.

This sequence joins TRBV4-1 and TRBJ1-4; D call uncertain. CDR3 size: 12 residues. Trimming left V 1 base short and J 16 bases short, with 13 bases between. CDR1 is MGHRA and CDR2 is YSYEKL in the germline V gene. The CDR3 DNA follows: TGCGCCAGCAGCCAAGTAGAAATCCGAAGGTTTTTT. This translates into CASSQVEIRRFF.

The chain carries TRBV6-5 and TRBJ2-3, with 12 positions matching TRBD1. The CDR3 length is 15 residues. Germline lookup yields CDR1 MNHEY and CDR2 SVGAGI. With 2 bases clipped from V and 4 bases from J, the junction kept 1 base outside the gene matches. CDR3 coding DNA: TGTGCCAGCAGTTACGGGACAGGGGGCGCAGATACGCAGTATTTT. Encoded protein: CASSYGTGGADTQYF.

This rearrangement joins TRBV28 to TRBJ1-5; D is perhaps TRBD1 (5 bases). Germline V gene lookup returns CDR1 MDHEN and CDR2 SYDVKM. Deletions cut 6 bases from V and 4 bases from J, with 22 bases between. The CDR3 consists of 17 residues. The CDR3 nucleotides read TGTGCCAGCAGCCCAGGCCTGGACACCCACTGGAATCAGCCCCAGCATTTT. Residues: CASSPGLDTHWNQPQHF. Drawing the rest from reference TRBV28 and TRBJ1-5, the complete variable domain is DVKVTQSSRYLVKRTGEKVFLECVQDMDHENMFWYRQDPGLGLRLIYFSYDVKMKEKGDIPEGYSVSREKKERFSLILESASTNQTSMYLCASSPGLDTHWNQPQHFGDGTRLSIL.

This chain connects TRBV19 to TRBJ2-3; 7 bases line up with TRBD1. The trim removed 1 base at V and 0 bases at J, leaving 1 base unmatched. The CDR3 is 15 amino acids. Germline V lookup: CDR1 LNHDA, CDR2 SQIVND (reference sequence). CDR3 sequence: CASSIGTGSTDTQYF. Written as DNA, the CDR3 is TGTGCCAGTAGTATAGGGACAGGCAGCACAGATACGCAGTATTTT.

V and J are TRBV11-3 and TRBJ2-1, with a tentative D call TRBD2 (6 bases). With 5 bases removed from V and 4 bases from J, the gap between germline ends came to 15 bases. The CDR3 is made up of 15 amino acids. Germline V lookup: CDR1 SGHNT, CDR2 YENEEA. The CDR3 is CASSRYGGPYNEQFF. The DNA for the CDR3 is TGTGCCAGCAGCCGTTACGGGGGACCTTACAATGAGCAGTTCTTC.